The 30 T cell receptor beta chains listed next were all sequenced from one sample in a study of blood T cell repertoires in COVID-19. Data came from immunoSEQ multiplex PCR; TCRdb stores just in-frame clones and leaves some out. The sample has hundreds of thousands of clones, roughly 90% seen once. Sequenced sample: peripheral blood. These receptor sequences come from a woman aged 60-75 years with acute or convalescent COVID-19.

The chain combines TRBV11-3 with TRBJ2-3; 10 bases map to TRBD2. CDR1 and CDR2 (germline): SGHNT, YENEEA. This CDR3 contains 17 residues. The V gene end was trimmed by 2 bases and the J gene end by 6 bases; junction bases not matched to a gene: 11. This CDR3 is CASSLRLAGVFPDTQYF. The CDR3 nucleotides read TGTGCCAGCAGCTTAAGGCTAGCGGGGGTCTTTCCGGATACGCAGTATTTT.

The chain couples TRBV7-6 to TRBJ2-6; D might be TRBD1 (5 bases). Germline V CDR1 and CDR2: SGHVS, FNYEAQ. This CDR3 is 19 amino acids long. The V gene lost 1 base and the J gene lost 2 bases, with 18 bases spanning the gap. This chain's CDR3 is CASSLEGPRVSTGANVLTF. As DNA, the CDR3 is TGTGCCAGCAGCTTAGAGGGTCCCAGGGTATCAACTGGGGCCAACGTCCTGACTTTC.

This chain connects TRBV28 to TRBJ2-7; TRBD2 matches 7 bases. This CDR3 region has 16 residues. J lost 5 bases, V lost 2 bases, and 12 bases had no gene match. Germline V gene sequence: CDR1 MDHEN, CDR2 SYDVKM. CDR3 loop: CASSLVGGNLGNEQYF. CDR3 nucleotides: TGTGCCAGCAGTTTAGTCGGGGGGAATTTGGGGAACGAGCAGTACTTC.

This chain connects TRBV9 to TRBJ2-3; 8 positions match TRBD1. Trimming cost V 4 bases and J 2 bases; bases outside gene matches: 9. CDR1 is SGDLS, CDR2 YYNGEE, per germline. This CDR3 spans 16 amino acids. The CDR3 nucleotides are TGTGCCAGCAGCTTGGGGGGACAGGAGTTCACAGATACGCAGTATTTT. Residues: CASSLGGQEFTDTQYF.

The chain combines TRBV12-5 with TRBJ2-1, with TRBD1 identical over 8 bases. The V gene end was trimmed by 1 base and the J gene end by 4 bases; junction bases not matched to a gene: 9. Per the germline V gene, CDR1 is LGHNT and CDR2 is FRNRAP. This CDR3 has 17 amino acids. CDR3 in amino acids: CASGLDPGQEFYNEQFF. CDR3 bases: TGTGCTAGTGGTTTGGACCCGGGACAGGAGTTTTACAATGAGCAGTTCTTC.

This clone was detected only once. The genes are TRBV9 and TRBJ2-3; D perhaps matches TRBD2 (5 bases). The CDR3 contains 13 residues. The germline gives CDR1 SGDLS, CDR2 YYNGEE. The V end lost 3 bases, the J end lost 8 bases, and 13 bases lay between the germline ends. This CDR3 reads CASSADGRGTQYF. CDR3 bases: TGTGCCAGCAGCGCCGACGGCCGGGGTACGCAGTATTTT.

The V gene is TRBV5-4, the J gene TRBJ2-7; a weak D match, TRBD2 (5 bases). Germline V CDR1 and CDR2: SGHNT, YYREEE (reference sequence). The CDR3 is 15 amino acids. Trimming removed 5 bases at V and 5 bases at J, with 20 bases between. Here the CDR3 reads CASRPDGLASHEQYF. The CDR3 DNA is TGTGCCAGCAGACCCGATGGACTTGCTTCGCACGAGCAGTACTTC.

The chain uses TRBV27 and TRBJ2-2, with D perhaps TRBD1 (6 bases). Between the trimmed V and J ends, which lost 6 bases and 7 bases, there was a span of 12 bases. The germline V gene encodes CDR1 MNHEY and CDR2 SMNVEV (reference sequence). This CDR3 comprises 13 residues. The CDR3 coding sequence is TGTGCCAGCAGCGATACAGGGTTCGGGGAGCTGTTTTTT. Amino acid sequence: CASSDTGFGELFF.

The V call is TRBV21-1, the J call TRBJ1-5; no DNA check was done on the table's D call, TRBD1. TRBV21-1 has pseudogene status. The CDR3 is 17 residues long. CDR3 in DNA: TGTGCCAGCAGCAAGGCGTCCCAGGGGTGGTGCAATCAGCCCCAGCATTTT. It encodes CASSKASQGWCNQPQHF.

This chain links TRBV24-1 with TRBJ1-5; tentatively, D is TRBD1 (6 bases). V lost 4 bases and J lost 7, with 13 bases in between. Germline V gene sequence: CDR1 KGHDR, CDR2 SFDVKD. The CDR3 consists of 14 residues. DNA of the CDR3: TGTGCCACCAGTGAACCAGGGGACGGCCAGCCCCAGCATTTT. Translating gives CATSEPGDGQPQHF.

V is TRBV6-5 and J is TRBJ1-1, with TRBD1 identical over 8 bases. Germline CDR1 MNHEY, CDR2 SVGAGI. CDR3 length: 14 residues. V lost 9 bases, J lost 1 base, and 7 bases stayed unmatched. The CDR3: CASLDRGRNTEAFF. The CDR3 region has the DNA TGTGCCAGTCTCGACAGGGGCCGGAACACTGAAGCTTTCTTT.

The CDR3: CAISELGGQNYGYTF. The CDR3 DNA reads as TGTGCCATCAGTGAGTTAGGGGGCCAAAACTATGGCTACACCTTC. The rearrangement links TRBV10-3 to TRBJ1-2, with TRBD1 matching 7 bases. CDR1 ENHRY and CDR2 SYGVKD come from the germline V gene. Germline trimming cut 1 base from V and 2 bases from J; bases unmatched to any gene: 4. This CDR3 region has 15 residues.

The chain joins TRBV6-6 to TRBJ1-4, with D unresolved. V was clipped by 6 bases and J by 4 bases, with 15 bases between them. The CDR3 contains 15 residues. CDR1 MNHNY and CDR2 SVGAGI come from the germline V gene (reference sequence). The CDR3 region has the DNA TGTGCCAGCAGGGACGGTTGGGGAGGTAATGAAAAACTGTTTTTT. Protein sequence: CASRDGWGGNEKLFF.

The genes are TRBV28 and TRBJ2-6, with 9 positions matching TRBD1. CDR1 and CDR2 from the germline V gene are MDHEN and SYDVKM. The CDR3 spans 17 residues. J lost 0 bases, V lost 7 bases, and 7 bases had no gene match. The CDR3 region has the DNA TGTGCCAGCACCCGGACAGGGGCAAGCTCTGGGGCCAACGTCCTGACTTTC. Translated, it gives CASTRTGASSGANVLTF.

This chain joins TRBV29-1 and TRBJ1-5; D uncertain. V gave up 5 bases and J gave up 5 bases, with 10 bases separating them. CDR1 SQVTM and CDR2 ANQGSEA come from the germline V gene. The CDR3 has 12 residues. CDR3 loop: CSVQNSDQPQHF. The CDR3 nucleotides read TGCAGCGTTCAGAACAGTGATCAGCCCCAGCATTTT.

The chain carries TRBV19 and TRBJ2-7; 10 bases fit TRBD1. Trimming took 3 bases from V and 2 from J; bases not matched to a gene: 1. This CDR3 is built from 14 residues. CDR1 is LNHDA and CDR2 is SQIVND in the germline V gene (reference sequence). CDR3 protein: CASSIGQGAYEQYF. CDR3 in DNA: TGTGCCAGTAGTATTGGACAGGGGGCCTACGAGCAGTACTTC. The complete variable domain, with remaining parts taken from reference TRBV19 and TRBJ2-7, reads DGGITQSPKYLFRKEGQNVTLSCEQNLNHDAMYWYRQDPGQGLRLIYYSQIVNDFQKGDIAEGYSVSREKKESFPLTVTSAQKNPTAFYLCASSIGQGAYEQYFGPGTRLTVT.

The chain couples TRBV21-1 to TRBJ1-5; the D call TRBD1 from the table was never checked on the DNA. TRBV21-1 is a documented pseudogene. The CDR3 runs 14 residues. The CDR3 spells CASSTTGGNQPQHF. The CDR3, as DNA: TGTGCCAGCAGCACAACAGGGGGAAATCAGCCCCAGCATTTT.

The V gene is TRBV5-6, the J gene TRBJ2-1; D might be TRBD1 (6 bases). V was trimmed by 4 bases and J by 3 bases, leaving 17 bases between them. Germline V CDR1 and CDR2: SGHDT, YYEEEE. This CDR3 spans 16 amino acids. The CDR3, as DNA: TGTGCCAGCAGCCCAATACAGGGTGTTTTCTACAATGAGCAGTTCTTC. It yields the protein CASSPIQGVFYNEQFF.

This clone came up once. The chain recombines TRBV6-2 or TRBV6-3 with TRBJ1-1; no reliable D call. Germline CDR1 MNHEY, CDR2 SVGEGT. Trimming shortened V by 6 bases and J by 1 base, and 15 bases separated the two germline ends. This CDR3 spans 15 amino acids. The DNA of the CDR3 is TGTGCCAGCAGCATTTCGAGACACGCGAACACTGAAGCTTTCTTT. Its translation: CASSISRHANTEAFF.

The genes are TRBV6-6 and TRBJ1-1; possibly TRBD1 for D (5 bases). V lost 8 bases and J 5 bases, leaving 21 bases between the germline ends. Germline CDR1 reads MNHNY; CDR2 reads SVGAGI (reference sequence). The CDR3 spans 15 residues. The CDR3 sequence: CASRNDWEGRTEAFF. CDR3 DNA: TGTGCCAGCCGAAACGACTGGGAGGGACGGACTGAAGCTTTCTTT.

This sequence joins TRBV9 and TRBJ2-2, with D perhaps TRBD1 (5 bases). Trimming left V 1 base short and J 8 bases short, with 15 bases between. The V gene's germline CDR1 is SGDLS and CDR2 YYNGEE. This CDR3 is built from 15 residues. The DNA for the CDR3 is TGTGCCAGCAGCGTATGGCCCAGGGCTGGGGGGGAGCTGTTTTTT. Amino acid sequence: CASSVWPRAGGELFF.

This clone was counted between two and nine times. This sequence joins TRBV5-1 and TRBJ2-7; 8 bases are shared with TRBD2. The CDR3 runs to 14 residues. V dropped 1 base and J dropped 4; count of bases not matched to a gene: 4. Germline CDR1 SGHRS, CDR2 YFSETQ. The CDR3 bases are TGCGCCAGCAGCTTGCTTACTAGCGGTTACGAGCAGTACTTC. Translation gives CASSLLTSGYEQYF.

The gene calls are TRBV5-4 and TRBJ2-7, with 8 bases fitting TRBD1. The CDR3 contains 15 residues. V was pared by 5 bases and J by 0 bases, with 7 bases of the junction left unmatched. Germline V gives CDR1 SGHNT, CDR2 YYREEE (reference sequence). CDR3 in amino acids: CASSPGQGSSYEQYF. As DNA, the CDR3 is TGTGCCAGCAGTCCCGGACAGGGAAGCTCCTACGAGCAGTACTTC.

This CDR3 reads CASSDRDRGGTEAFF. The CDR3 DNA reads as TGTGCCAGCAGTGACCGGGACAGGGGAGGCACTGAAGCTTTCTTT. The rearrangement uses TRBV6-2 or TRBV6-3 and TRBJ1-1; 10 bases match TRBD1. The CDR3 length is 15 residues. V dropped 5 bases and J dropped 4; count of bases not matched to a gene: 7. Per the germline V gene, CDR1 is MNHEY and CDR2 is SVGEGT.

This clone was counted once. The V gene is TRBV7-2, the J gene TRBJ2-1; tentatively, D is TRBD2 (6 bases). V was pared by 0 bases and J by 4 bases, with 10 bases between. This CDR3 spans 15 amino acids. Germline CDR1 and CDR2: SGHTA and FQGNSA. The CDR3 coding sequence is TGTGCCAGCAGCTTAGCCTGGGGGGTTTACAATGAGCAGTTCTTC. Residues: CASSLAWGVYNEQFF.

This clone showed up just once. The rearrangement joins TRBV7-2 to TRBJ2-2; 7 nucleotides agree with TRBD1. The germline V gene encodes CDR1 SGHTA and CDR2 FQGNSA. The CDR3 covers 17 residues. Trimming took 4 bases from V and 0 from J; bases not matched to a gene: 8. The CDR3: CASSYGRQGSNTGELFF. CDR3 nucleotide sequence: TGTGCCAGCAGCTACGGAAGACAGGGTTCGAACACCGGGGAGCTGTTTTTT. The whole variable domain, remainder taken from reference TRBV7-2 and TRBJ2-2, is GAGVSQSPSNKVTEKGKDVELRCDPISGHTALYWYRQSLGQGLEFLIYFQGNSAPDKSGLPSDRFSAERTGGSVSTLTIQRTQQEDSAVYLCASSYGRQGSNTGELFFGEGSRLTVL.

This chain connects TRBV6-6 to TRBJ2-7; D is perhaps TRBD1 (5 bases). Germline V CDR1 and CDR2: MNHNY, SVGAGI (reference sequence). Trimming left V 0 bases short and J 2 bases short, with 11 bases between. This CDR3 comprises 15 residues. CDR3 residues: CASSYSRGRAYEQYF. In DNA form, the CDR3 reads TGTGCCAGCAGTTACTCGAGAGGCAGGGCCTACGAGCAGTACTTC.

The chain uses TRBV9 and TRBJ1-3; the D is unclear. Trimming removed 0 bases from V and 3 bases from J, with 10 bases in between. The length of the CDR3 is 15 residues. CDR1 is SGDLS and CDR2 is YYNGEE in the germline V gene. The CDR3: CASSVDSGFGNTIYF. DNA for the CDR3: TGTGCCAGCAGCGTAGATTCGGGGTTTGGAAACACCATATATTTT.

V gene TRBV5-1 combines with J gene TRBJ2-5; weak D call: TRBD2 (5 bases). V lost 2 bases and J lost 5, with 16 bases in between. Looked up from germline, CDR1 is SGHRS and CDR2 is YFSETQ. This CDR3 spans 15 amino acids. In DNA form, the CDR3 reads TGCGCCAGCAGCTTCGAGGGTGGTTTTGCGGAGACCCAGTACTTC. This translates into CASSFEGGFAETQYF.

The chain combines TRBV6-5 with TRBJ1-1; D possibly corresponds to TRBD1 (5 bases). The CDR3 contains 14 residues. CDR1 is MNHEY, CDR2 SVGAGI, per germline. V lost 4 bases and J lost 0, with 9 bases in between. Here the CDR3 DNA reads TGTGCCAGCAGTTTTGGGACTATGAACACTGAAGCTTTCTTT. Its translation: CASSFGTMNTEAFF.